Following are 21 T cell receptor beta chains from one sample sequenced in a study of human T cells and chemical hapten exposure. The time point here: patch test 1, 2 weeks after DPC sensitization. The sample's treatment: therapeutic diphenylcyclopropenone sensitization with weekly scalp DPC. One entry per CDR3 protein, called by TCRdb with MiXCR from the RACE reads. The repertoire holds about 360,000 distinct CDR3 sequences, around 7% seen once, with roughly 8% in the top ten. The material sequenced was whole blood, taken in connection with sensitization to the hapten diphenylcyclopropenone (DPC). These receptors came from a woman between 18 and 29 years old with alopecia areata. Some clones in this sample may be carry-over from other donors' samples.

The gene calls are TRBV7-9 and TRBJ2-3; 12 bases are shared with TRBD2. The CDR3 spans 15 residues. Trimming took 6 bases from V and 6 from J; bases not matched to a gene: 7. CDR1 SEHNR and CDR2 FQNEAQ come from the germline V gene (reference sequence). The DNA of the CDR3 is TGTGCCAGCAGGGCTAGCGGGGGGGCCCTGGATACGCAGTATTTT. Protein product: CASRASGGALDTQYF. Drawing the rest from reference TRBV7-9 and TRBJ2-3, the complete variable domain is DTGVSQNPRHKITKRGQNVTFRCDPISEHNRLYWYRQTLGQGPEFLTYFQNEAQLEKSRLLSDRFSAERPKGSFSTLEIQRTEQGDSAMYLCASRASGGALDTQYFGPGTRLTVL.

As for this clonotype: A much bigger clone sits one base away, suggesting this may be a read error. This sequence joins TRBV6-2 or TRBV6-3 and TRBJ2-3, with TRBD2 as a possible D gene (5 bases). The CDR3 totals 11 residues. Germline V lookup: CDR1 MNHEY, CDR2 SVGEGT. Trimming took off 6 bases at V and 13 bases at J, with 14 bases between the two ends. CDR3 DNA sequence: TGTGCCAGCAGCGAAGGGAGTGCGGAGTATTTT. Translated, it gives CASSEGSAEYF.

In this sample, this clonotype turned up many times. The chain joins TRBV5-1 to TRBJ2-7; TRBD2 aligns across 7 bases. Germline values: CDR1 SGHRS, CDR2 YFSETQ. The CDR3 is 14 residues long. V lost 1 base and J lost 4; bases outside the gene matches: 5. The CDR3 bases are TGCGCCAGCAGCTTGACGGGGGGTATATACGAGCAGTACTTC. Amino acids: CASSLTGGIYEQYF.

This clonotype has more than one count but fewer than ten. This CDR3 reads CASSSGTANTGELFF. The CDR3 bases are TGTGCCAGCAGTTCGGGGACAGCGAACACCGGGGAGCTGTTTTTT. The chain uses TRBV6-2 or TRBV6-3 and TRBJ2-2; 7 bases fit TRBD1. The V gene end was trimmed by 4 bases and the J gene end by 0 bases; junction bases not matched to a gene: 2. CDR3 length equals 15 residues. The germline V gene encodes CDR1 MNHEY and CDR2 SVGEGT.

The chain employs TRBV5-4 and TRBJ2-5; a possible D gene is TRBD2 (6 bases). The CDR3 runs to 15 residues. Germline V gives CDR1 SGHNT, CDR2 YYREEE (reference sequence). The germline V and J ends were trimmed by 4 bases and 4 bases, with 17 bases remaining between them. The CDR3 DNA reads TGTGCCAGCAGCCGAGGCGGGAACTCGGGAGAGACCCAGTACTTC. It codes for CASSRGGNSGETQYF.

The CDR3 DNA reads TGCGCCAGCAGCCAAGAGCCACGGGGAGCAGGGGGGGAGTTCTTC. Its translation is CASSQEPRGAGGEFF. The chain carries TRBV4-3 and TRBJ2-1, with D perhaps TRBD1 or TRBD2 (7 bases each). The V gene lost 0 bases and the J gene lost 14 bases, with 20 bases spanning the gap. Germline lookup yields CDR1 LGHNA and CDR2 YSLEER. There are 15 residues in the CDR3.

The table lists this clonotype with a few counts. The chain links TRBV6-5 to TRBJ1-1; perhaps TRBD1 as D (6 bases). Germline V gene sequence: CDR1 MNHEY, CDR2 SVGAGI. This CDR3 contains 13 residues. Trimming pared 4 bases from V and 7 bases from J, leaving 13 bases between. This CDR3 reads CASSSRQAGEAFF. The CDR3 nucleotides are TGTGCCAGCAGTTCCCGACAGGCGGGTGAAGCTTTCTTT.

In its sample, this clonotype was seen a few times. The rearrangement joins TRBV20-1 to TRBJ2-1; TRBD2 aligns across 9 bases. Germline trimming cut 6 bases from V and 8 bases from J; bases unmatched to any gene: 8. Looked up from germline, CDR1 is DFQATT and CDR2 is SNEGSKA (reference sequence). CDR3 length: 13 residues. The DNA of the CDR3 is TGCAGTGCCATAGCGGGGGTTGCAGATGAGCAGTTCTTC. It translates to CSAIAGVADEQFF.

This chain links TRBV20-1 with TRBJ1-4; no definite D call. Per the germline V gene, CDR1 is DFQATT and CDR2 is SNEGSKA (reference sequence). The V and J ends lost 3 bases and 0 bases respectively, with 14 bases between them. This CDR3 is built from 16 residues. The CDR3 here is CSARGGSGATNEKLFF. The CDR3 DNA reads as TGCAGTGCTAGGGGAGGCAGTGGGGCAACTAATGAAAAACTGTTTTTT.

This clonotype appeared a few times. The CDR3 region has the DNA TGTGCCAGCACACCGTGGGGCCAGGCGACTTATGGCTACACCTTC. It specifies CASTPWGQATYGYTF. The rearrangement links TRBV6-2 or TRBV6-3 to TRBJ1-2; TRBD1 is a possible D gene (5 bases). The germline CDR1 and CDR2 sequences are MNHEY and SVGEGT. This CDR3 is 15 amino acids long. With 7 bases removed from V and 5 bases from J, the gap between germline ends came to 20 bases.

This clonotype appeared a few times. V gene TRBV12-3 or TRBV12-4 combines with J gene TRBJ2-5; no reliable D call. The CDR3 is made up of 14 amino acids. V lost 3 bases to trimming and J lost 4 bases, with 12 bases between them. The CDR3 here is CASSLGNMGETQYF. CDR3 nucleotides: TGTGCCAGCAGTTTGGGGAACATGGGAGAGACCCAGTACTTC.

This clonotype was found a few times. This chain joins TRBV6-2 or TRBV6-3 and TRBJ2-5; D is perhaps TRBD1 (5 bases). The CDR3 has 18 residues. Trimming left V 0 bases short and J 1 base short, with 18 bases between. CDR1 is MNHEY, CDR2 SVGEGT, per germline. CDR3 loop: CASSYSSMQTGIQETQYF. Here the CDR3 DNA reads TGTGCCAGCAGTTACTCATCGATGCAAACAGGCATCCAAGAGACCCAGTACTTC.

In this sample, this clonotype turned up a few times. This rearrangement joins TRBV20-1 to TRBJ1-2; D unresolved. The CDR3 extends over 13 amino acids. CDR1 is DFQATT, CDR2 SNEGSKA, per germline (reference sequence). Trimming removed 0 bases at V and 3 bases at J, with 8 bases between. CDR3: CSARDRPDYGYTF. DNA of the CDR3: TGCAGTGCTAGAGATAGGCCAGACTATGGCTACACCTTC.

There are many counts of this clonotype. The CDR3 here is CASSGGSYEQYF. CDR3 DNA: TGTGCCAGCAGTGGAGGCAGCTACGAGCAGTACTTC. J is TRBJ2-7 and V is TRBV2; D is uncertain. Germline V gene sequence: CDR1 SNHLY, CDR2 FYNNEI. The CDR3 runs to 12 residues. With 4 bases removed from V and 3 bases from J, the gap between germline ends came to 7 bases.

This clonotype has only a few counts. The rearrangement uses TRBV7-2 and TRBJ1-5; no reliable D call. The CDR3 sequence is 13 residues long. The V and J ends lost 1 base and 7 bases respectively, with 8 bases between them. CDR1 SGHTA and CDR2 FQGNSA come from the germline V gene. The CDR3 region has the DNA TGTGCCAGCAGCTTAGGGCCTTGGCAGCCCCAGCATTTT. Its translation: CASSLGPWQPQHF.

This sequence joins TRBV15 and TRBJ2-5, with TRBD1 matching over 9 bases. J gave up 1 base and V 3 bases, and 3 bases lay outside the gene matches. The CDR3 loop spans 15 amino acids. Germline loops: CDR1 LNHNV, CDR2 YYDKDF (reference sequence). CDR3: CATSRQTGGQETQYF. The CDR3 coding sequence is TGTGCCACCAGCAGGCAGACAGGGGGCCAAGAGACCCAGTACTTC.

This clonotype was found a few times. This chain uses TRBV20-1 with TRBJ2-7, with 8 bases that match TRBD1. The CDR3 is made up of 15 amino acids. CDR1 DFQATT and CDR2 SNEGSKA come from the germline V gene (reference sequence). V lost 6 bases, J lost 5 bases, and 15 bases stayed unmatched. Here the CDR3 DNA reads TGCAGTGCACCCCACCTCCAGGGGGCTCCCAACGAGCAGTACTTC. It codes for CSAPHLQGAPNEQYF.

There are a few counts of this clonotype. The chain uses TRBV5-1 and TRBJ2-3; D possibly matches TRBD1 or TRBD2 (5 bases each). Germline lookup yields CDR1 SGHRS and CDR2 YFSETQ. This CDR3 is built from 13 residues. Trimming took 0 bases from V and 6 from J, leaving 8 bases between them. CDR3 sequence: CASSLERDDTQYF. The CDR3 DNA reads as TGCGCCAGCAGCTTGGAAAGGGACGATACGCAGTATTTT.

The chain combines TRBV19 with TRBJ1-5; no clear D gene. There are 15 residues in the CDR3. With 3 bases removed from V and 0 bases from J, the gap between germline ends came to 9 bases. CDR1 is LNHDA and CDR2 is SQIVND in the germline V gene (reference sequence). The CDR3 protein is CASSMSSYSNQPQHF. Here the CDR3 DNA reads TGTGCCAGTAGTATGAGCAGTTATAGCAATCAGCCCCAGCATTTT.

V and J are TRBV5-4 and TRBJ1-1; no clear D gene. The V and J ends lost 2 bases and 0 bases respectively, with 14 bases between them. Germline CDR1 reads SGHNT; CDR2 reads YYREEE (reference sequence). This CDR3 contains 16 residues. This CDR3 is CASSLPAPDMNTEAFF. The CDR3, as DNA: TGTGCCAGCAGCTTACCAGCCCCGGATATGAACACTGAAGCTTTCTTT.

This chain uses TRBV5-4 with TRBJ1-6; D remains ambiguous. Trimming took 3 bases from V and 5 from J, leaving 12 bases between them. The V gene's germline CDR1 is SGHNT and CDR2 YYREEE (reference sequence). The length of the CDR3 is 15 residues. The CDR3 reads CASSSPPVHNSPLHF. In DNA, the CDR3 is TGTGCCAGCAGCTCCCCACCAGTACATAATTCACCCCTCCACTTT.